This TCR beta chain came from a study of patients and donors after allogeneic stem cell transplantation. With 3 bases removed from V and 5 bases from J, the gap between germline ends came to 13 bases. In germline, CDR1 is LGHNA, CDR2 YSLEER. The CDR3 totals 14 residues. In TCRdb, the RT-PCR reads were re-called with MiXCR into one record per CDR3 protein. This table has around 170,000 distinct CDR3 sequences, approximately 24% appearing once. Input material: blood, either unsorted or a sorted T cell fraction (not recorded which). The TCR originated in a human donor who was either an allogeneic HSCT recipient or a stem cell or donor lymphocyte infusion donor (not recorded which). It is not recorded whose cells these are; they may come from a transplant donor. This chain connects TRBV4-3 to TRBJ2-5, with D maybe TRBD2 (6 bases). This chain's CDR3 is CASSQTRVIETQYF. CDR3 nucleotide sequence: TGCGCCAGCAGCCAGACTAGGGTAATCGAGACCCAGTACTTC.